Reported below is one TCR beta chain. As yet, its antigen is unknown. The PCR ran on 60 Vbeta and 13 Jbeta primers. Assay used: immunoSEQ multiplex PCR; TCRdb lists only in-frame clones, some missing. The sample carries about 110,000 clones, more than 65% recorded once. The data belong to a study of cytomegalovirus exposure and HLA in healthy donors. Broader study findings: In an earlier analysis, in some 540 donors, most V segments appeared productive either ~87% or ~30% of the time. Presence/absence analyses assumed roughly uniform sequencing depth across donors. A later analysis found TCR association rates differed by HLA locus, highest for DRB1 and lowest for HLA-C. Reports state that TCR beta sequences accurately predicted most subjects' HLA-A and HLA-B alleles.

This CDR3 contains 16 residues. V was trimmed by 0 bases and J by 0 bases, leaving 7 bases between them. CDR1 is SGHDT, CDR2 YYEEEE, per germline. The receptor was derived from a boy younger than 18 in good health and CMV-seronegative. The chain recombines TRBV5-6 with TRBJ1-6; D unclear. Sequencing was performed on PBMCs. The CDR3 spells CASSLGPNSYNSPLHF. CDR3 bases: TGTGCCAGCAGCTTGGGGCCCAACTCCTATAATTCACCCCTCCACTTT. The entire variable domain, with the rest obtained from reference TRBV5-6 and TRBJ1-6, is as follows: DAGVTQSPTHLIKTRGQQVTLRCSPKSGHDTVSWYQQALGQGPQFIFQYYEEEERQRGNFPDRFSGHQFPNYSSELNVNALLLGDSALYLCASSLGPNSYNSPLHFGNGTRLTVT.